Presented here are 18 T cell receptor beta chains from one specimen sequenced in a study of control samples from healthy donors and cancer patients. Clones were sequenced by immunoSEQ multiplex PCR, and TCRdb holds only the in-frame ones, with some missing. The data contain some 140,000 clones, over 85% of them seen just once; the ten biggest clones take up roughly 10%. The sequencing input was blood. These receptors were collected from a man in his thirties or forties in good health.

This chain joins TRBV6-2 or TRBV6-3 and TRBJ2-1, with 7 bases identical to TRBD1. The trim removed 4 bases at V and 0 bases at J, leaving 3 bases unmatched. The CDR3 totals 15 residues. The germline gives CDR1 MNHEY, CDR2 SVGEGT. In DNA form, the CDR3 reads TGTGCCAGCAGTTTGGGACAGAGCTCCTACAATGAGCAGTTCTTC. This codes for CASSLGQSSYNEQFF.

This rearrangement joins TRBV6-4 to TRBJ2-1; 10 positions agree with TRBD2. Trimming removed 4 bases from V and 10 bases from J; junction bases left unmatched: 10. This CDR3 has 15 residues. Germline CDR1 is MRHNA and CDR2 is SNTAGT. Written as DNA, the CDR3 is TGTGCCAGCAGTGGAACTCTAGCGGGAGTGGGGGAGCAGTTCTTC. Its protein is CASSGTLAGVGEQFF.

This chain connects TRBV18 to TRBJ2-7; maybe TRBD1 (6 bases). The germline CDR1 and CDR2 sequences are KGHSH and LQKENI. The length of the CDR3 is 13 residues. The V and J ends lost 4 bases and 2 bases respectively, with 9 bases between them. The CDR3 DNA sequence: TGTGCCAGCTCACTAACAGGGCCCTACGAGCAGTACTTC. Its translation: CASSLTGPYEQYF.

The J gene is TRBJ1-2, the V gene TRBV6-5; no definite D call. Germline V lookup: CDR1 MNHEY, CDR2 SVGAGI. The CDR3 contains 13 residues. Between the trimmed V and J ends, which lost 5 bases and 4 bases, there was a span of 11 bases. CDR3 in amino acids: CASSPGLSYGYTF. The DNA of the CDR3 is TGTGCCAGCAGTCCCGGACTGTCCTATGGCTACACCTTC.

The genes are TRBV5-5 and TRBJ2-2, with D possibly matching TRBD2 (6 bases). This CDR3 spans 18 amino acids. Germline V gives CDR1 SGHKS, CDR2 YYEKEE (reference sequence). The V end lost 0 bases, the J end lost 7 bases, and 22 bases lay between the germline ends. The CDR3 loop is CASSLEIGRSRRSGELFF. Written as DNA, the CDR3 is TGTGCCAGCAGCTTGGAGATCGGGAGAAGTCGGAGGAGCGGGGAGCTGTTTTTT.

CDR3 protein: CASSYGRTNTEAFF. The DNA of the CDR3 is TGTGCCAGCAGTTACGGCAGAACGAACACTGAAGCTTTCTTT. The chain recombines TRBV27 with TRBJ1-1; D unresolved. Germline CDR1 and CDR2: MNHEY and SMNVEV (reference sequence). Trimming removed 4 bases at V and 1 base at J, with 10 bases between. This CDR3 has 14 residues.

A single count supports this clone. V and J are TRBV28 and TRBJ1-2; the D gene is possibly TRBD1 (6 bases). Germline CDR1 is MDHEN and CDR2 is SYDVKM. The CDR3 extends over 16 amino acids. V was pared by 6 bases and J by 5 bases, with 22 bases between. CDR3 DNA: TGTGCCAGCAGCTTGGTGGGGACAAGTCGACTTTATGGCTACACCTTC. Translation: CASSLVGTSRLYGYTF.

CDR3 DNA sequence: TGTGCCAGCAGTGAAAACTATGGCTACACCTTC. Encoded protein: CASSENYGYTF. The rearrangement joins TRBV6-4 to TRBJ1-2; no definite D call. CDR1 and CDR2 from the germline V gene are MRHNA and SNTAGT. The CDR3 is 11 residues long. Between the trimmed V and J ends, which lost 3 bases and 2 bases, there was a span of 1 base.

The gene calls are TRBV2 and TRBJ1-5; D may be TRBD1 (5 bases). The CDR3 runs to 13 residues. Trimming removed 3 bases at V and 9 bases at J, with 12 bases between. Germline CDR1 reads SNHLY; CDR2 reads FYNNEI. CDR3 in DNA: TGTGCCAGCAGTGATGGGGGAAAGGGGCCCCAGCATTTT. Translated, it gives CASSDGGKGPQHF.

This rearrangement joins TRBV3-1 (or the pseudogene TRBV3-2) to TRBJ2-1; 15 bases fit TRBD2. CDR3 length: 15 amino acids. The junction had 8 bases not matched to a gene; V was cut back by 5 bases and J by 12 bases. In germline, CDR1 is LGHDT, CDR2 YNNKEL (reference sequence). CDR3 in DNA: TGTGCCAGCAGCATCTCCGGGACTAGCGGGAGGTGGCAGTTCTTC. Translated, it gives CASSISGTSGRWQFF.

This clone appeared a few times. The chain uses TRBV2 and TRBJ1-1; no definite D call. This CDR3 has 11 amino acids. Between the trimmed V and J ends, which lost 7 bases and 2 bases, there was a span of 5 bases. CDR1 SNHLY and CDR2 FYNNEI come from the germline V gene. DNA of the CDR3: TGTGCCAGCACATTTAACACTGAAGCTTTCTTT. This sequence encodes CASTFNTEAFF.

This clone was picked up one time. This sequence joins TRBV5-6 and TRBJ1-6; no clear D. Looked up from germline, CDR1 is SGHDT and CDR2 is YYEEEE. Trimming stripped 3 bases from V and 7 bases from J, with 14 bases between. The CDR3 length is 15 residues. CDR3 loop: CASSSGLQRNSPLHF. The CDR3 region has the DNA TGTGCCAGCAGCTCGGGCCTCCAGCGCAATTCACCCCTCCACTTT.

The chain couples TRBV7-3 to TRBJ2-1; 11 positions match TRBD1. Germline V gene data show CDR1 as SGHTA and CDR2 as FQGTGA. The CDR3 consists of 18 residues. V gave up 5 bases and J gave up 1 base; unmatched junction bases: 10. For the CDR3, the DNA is TGTGCCAGCAGCCCAAGGACAGGGGGCTTGGGTTCCTACAATGAGCAGTTCTTC. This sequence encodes CASSPRTGGLGSYNEQFF. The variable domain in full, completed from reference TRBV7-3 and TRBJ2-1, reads GAGVSQTPSNKVTEKGKYVELRCDPISGHTALYWYRQSLGQGPEFLIYFQGTGAADDSGLPNDRFFAVRPEGSVSTLKIQRTERGDSAVYLCASSPRTGGLGSYNEQFFGPGTRLTVL.

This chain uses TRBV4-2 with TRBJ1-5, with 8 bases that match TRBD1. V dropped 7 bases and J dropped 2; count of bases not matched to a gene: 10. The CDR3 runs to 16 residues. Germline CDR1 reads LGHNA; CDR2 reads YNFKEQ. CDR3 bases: TGTGCCAGCACCCCGACAGGGGAAGGGGGCAATCAGCCCCAGCATTTT. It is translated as CASTPTGEGGNQPQHF.

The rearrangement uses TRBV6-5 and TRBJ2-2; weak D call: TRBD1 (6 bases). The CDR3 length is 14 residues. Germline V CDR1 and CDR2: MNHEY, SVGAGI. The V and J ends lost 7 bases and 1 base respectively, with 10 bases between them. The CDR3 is CASIRRGNTGELFF. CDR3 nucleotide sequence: TGTGCCAGCATCCGCAGGGGGAACACCGGGGAGCTGTTTTTT.

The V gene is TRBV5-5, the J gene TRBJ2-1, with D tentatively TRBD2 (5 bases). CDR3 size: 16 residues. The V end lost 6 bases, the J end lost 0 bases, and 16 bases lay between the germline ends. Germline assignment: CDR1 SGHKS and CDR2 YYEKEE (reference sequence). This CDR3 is CASIPLSSRSYNEQFF. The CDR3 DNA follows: TGTGCCAGCATCCCTCTCTCTAGCCGCTCCTACAATGAGCAGTTCTTC.

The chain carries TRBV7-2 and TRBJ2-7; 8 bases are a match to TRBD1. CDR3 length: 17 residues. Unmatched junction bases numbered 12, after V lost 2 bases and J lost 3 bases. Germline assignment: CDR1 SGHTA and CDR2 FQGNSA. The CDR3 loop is CASSLLPTDRGGYEQYF. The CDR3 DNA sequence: TGTGCCAGCAGCTTACTCCCGACAGACAGGGGAGGCTACGAGCAGTACTTC.

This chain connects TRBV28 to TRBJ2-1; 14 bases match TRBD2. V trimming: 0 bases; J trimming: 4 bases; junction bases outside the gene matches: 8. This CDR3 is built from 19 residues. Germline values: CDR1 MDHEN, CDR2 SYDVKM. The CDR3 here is CASSLWGTSGGSIYNEQFF. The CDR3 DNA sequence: TGTGCCAGCAGTTTATGGGGGACTAGCGGGGGATCCATTTACAATGAGCAGTTCTTC.